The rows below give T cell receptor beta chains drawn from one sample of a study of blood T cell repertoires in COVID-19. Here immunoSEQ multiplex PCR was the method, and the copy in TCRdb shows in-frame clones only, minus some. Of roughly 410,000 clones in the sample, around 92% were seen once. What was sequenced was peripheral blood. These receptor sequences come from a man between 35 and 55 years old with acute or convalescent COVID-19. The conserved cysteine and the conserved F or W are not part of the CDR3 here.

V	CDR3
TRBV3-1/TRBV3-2	ASSQETVLAGDETDTQY
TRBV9	ASSVTSGNYNEQF
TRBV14	ASSQLIGGRTEAF
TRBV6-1	ASSEAYRGYQPQH
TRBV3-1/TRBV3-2	ASSRGTSGFTGELF
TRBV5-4	ASSLSGLAGGGFVNEQF
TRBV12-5	ASGPGLGAYNEQF
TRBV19	ASSEPWGGSTEAF
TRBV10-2	ASSEQGPLHEKLF
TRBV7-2	ASSLTGINYGYT
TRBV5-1	ASSLFSSGGTSTDTQY